Following are 19 T cell receptor beta chains from one sample sequenced in a study of T cells in Graves' hyperthyroidism and ophthalmopathy. Using RNA transcripts as the source, TCR beta CDR3 regions were amplified. HTBI primers were the set used in a first-round RT-PCR of the TCR CDR3. TCRdb reanalysed the multiplex PCR reads using MiXCR and keeps one entry per CDR3 protein. The sample shows about 360,000 distinct CDR3 sequences, 13% of them seen only once. Sample: blood. These receptors were obtained from a woman aged 18-30 years with Graves' hyperthyroidism.

This clonotype showed up many times. The chain carries TRBV30 and TRBJ1-5; TRBD1 matches at 10 bases. The CDR3 runs 14 residues. Losses at the gene ends were 5 bases for V and 11 bases for J; bases not matched to a gene: 12. CDR1 and CDR2 from the germline V gene are GTSNPN and SVGIG (reference sequence). The CDR3 nucleotides are TGTGCCTGGGGGGACAGGGGCTTGTTTTTCGCCCAGCATTTT. As protein: CAWGDRGLFFAQHF.

Many counts were recorded for this clonotype. This sequence joins TRBV6-1 and TRBJ1-5; no reliable D call. This CDR3 has 15 residues. Deletions cut 1 base from V and 0 bases from J, with 7 bases between. Germline values: CDR1 MNHNS, CDR2 SASEGT. Written as DNA, the CDR3 is TGTGCCAGCAGTGAAGTGTGGGGTAGCAATCAGCCCCAGCATTTT. This translates into CASSEVWGSNQPQHF.

This clonotype has a handful of counts. The CDR3, as DNA: TGTGCCAGCAGCTTACGCGGGAGAGGGAACAATGAGCAGTTCTTC. It yields the protein CASSLRGRGNNEQFF. The chain joins TRBV7-9 to TRBJ2-1; 7 bases line up with TRBD2. J was trimmed by 5 bases and V by 2 bases; bases with no gene match: 6. CDR1 is SEHNR and CDR2 is FQNEAQ in the germline V gene (reference sequence). This CDR3 comprises 15 residues. Looking up the rest from reference TRBV7-9 and TRBJ2-1 gives the full variable domain: DTGVSQNPRHKITKRGQNVTFRCDPISEHNRLYWYRQTLGQGPEFLTYFQNEAQLEKSRLLSDRFSAERPKGSFSTLEIQRTEQGDSAMYLCASSLRGRGNNEQFFGPGTRLTVL.

The chain couples TRBV4-3 to TRBJ1-6; TRBD1 is a possible D gene (5 bases). Trimming took 6 bases from V and 9 from J, leaving 15 bases between them. Germline CDR1 is LGHNA and CDR2 is YSLEER. The CDR3 is 14 residues long. The CDR3 DNA sequence: TGCGCCAGCAGTCGAATGGGACGCTCTTCACCCCTCCACTTT. It translates to CASSRMGRSSPLHF.

Concerning this clonotype itself: An end of the junction differs from the germline gene, which may be a read error. This CDR3 reads CACSEALHALNYGYTF. DNA for the CDR3: TGTGCCTGCAGTGAAGCGCTACATGCTCTTAACTATGGCTACACCTTC. The rearrangement uses TRBV6-1 and TRBJ1-2; D gene uncertain. The length of the CDR3 is 16 residues. Per germline, CDR1 MNHNS and CDR2 SASEGT.

This clonotype appeared many times. The chain employs TRBV27 and TRBJ2-4, with 8 bases aligning to TRBD2. There are 14 residues in the CDR3. In germline, CDR1 is MNHEY, CDR2 SMNVEV (reference sequence). J was trimmed by 7 bases and V by 6 bases; bases with no gene match: 8. The CDR3 coding sequence is TGTGCCAGCAGGATTACGACTAGCGTGAACATTCAGTACTTC. It is translated as CASRITTSVNIQYF.

Note on this clonotype: A much larger clone is a single base away; this may be a read error. This rearrangement joins TRBV20-1 to TRBJ2-7; 8 positions match TRBD2. CDR1 is DFQATT and CDR2 is SNEGSKA in the germline V gene (reference sequence). The CDR3 is 11 amino acids. V lost 2 bases to trimming and J lost 9 bases; unmatched junction nucleotides: 3. The chain's CDR3 is CSARPLAAQYF. DNA of the CDR3: TGCAGTGCTAGACCACTAGCGGCGCAGTACTTC.

In its sample, this clonotype was seen many times. The chain is built from TRBV20-1 and TRBJ2-3; D perhaps matches TRBD2 (5 bases). The CDR3 is 11 amino acids. Trimming took off 3 bases at V and 10 bases at J, with 11 bases between the two ends. Germline lookup yields CDR1 DFQATT and CDR2 SNEGSKA (reference sequence). In DNA form, the CDR3 reads TGCAGTGCTAGTCCTAGCCAGGCGCAGTATTTT. Translated, it gives CSASPSQAQYF.

This clonotype has ten or more counts. This chain links TRBV18 with TRBJ1-1; perhaps TRBD1 as D (5 bases). Trimming shortened V by 3 bases and J by 5 bases, and 16 bases separated the two germline ends. Germline CDR1 is KGHSH and CDR2 is LQKENI. The CDR3 runs to 15 residues. The CDR3 nucleotides are TGTGCCAGCTCACCCCAAGAGTGGGGGACGACTGAAGCTTTCTTT. It is translated as CASSPQEWGTTEAFF.

This clonotype was seen repeatedly, ten times or more. Here the CDR3 DNA reads TGTGCCAGCAGCTTAACGGGAAGGTCCCTTAGCACAGATACGCAGTATTTT. Translation: CASSLTGRSLSTDTQYF. V usage is TRBV7-3 and J usage is TRBJ2-3; no reliable D call. Germline V lookup: CDR1 SGHTA, CDR2 FQGTGA. The CDR3 loop spans 17 amino acids. The V end was cut by 0 bases, the J end by 0 bases, with 13 bases between.

This clonotype was observed at least ten times. The CDR3 sequence: CASIDLTGFKEQYF. In DNA, the CDR3 is TGTGCCAGCATCGATTTGACAGGATTTAAGGAGCAGTACTTC. V usage is TRBV28 and J usage is TRBJ2-7; D may be TRBD1 (6 bases). Germline V gene lookup returns CDR1 MDHEN and CDR2 SYDVKM. The CDR3 is 14 amino acids. V was pared by 7 bases and J by 7 bases, with 20 bases between. The complete variable domain, with remaining parts taken from reference TRBV28 and TRBJ2-7, reads DVKVTQSSRYLVKRTGEKVFLECVQDMDHENMFWYRQDPGLGLRLIYFSYDVKMKEKGDIPEGYSVSREKKERFSLILESASTNQTSMYLCASIDLTGFKEQYFGPGTRLTVT.

Many counts were recorded for this clonotype. V usage is TRBV12-3 or TRBV12-4 and J usage is TRBJ2-5, with D hard to call. This CDR3 contains 13 residues. V lost 3 bases to trimming and J lost 5 bases, with 10 bases between them. The CDR3 nucleotides are TGTGCCAGCAGTTTCTCAAGGATGGAGACCCAGTACTTC. It specifies CASSFSRMETQYF.

This clonotype was recorded at least ten times. This chain links TRBV27 with TRBJ1-4, with D possibly matching TRBD1 (6 bases). V was clipped by 6 bases and J by 0 bases, with 14 bases between them. CDR1 is MNHEY and CDR2 is SMNVEV in the germline V gene (reference sequence). This CDR3 has 16 amino acids. The CDR3 DNA is TGTGCCAGCAGCCCCTGGGCAGGGGCAACTAATGAAAAACTGTTTTTT. This gives the protein CASSPWAGATNEKLFF.

The rearrangement links TRBV7-2 to TRBJ2-5, with TRBD2 as a possible D gene (6 bases). This CDR3 has 13 amino acids. V shed 7 bases and J shed 3 bases, with 12 bases lying between them. Germline V gene data show CDR1 as SGHTA and CDR2 as FQGNSA. In nucleotides, the CDR3 is TGTGCCAGCACAGGATGGGGGGAAGAGACCCAGTACTTC. This encodes CASTGWGEETQYF.

Ten or more counts support this clonotype. J is TRBJ2-1 and V is TRBV5-1, with 8 nucleotides matching TRBD1. Germline V gene lookup returns CDR1 SGHRS and CDR2 YFSETQ. V lost 4 bases to trimming and J lost 8 bases; unmatched junction nucleotides: 11. This CDR3 has 15 residues. The CDR3 region has the DNA TGCGCCAGCAGCAATGGGACAGGTGGGTTGTATGAGCAGTTCTTC. It encodes CASSNGTGGLYEQFF.

This clonotype was picked up many times. The genes are TRBV5-1 and TRBJ1-1, with 7 bases fitting TRBD1. The trim removed 4 bases at V and 4 bases at J, leaving 7 bases unmatched. The CDR3 is 14 residues long. In germline, CDR1 is SGHRS, CDR2 YFSETQ. The CDR3 coding sequence is TGCGCCAGCAGCCCAGGACAGGAGAGCACTGAAGCTTTCTTT. Translated: CASSPGQESTEAFF.

In this sample, this clonotype turned up many times. This chain connects TRBV4-3 to TRBJ2-5, with D possibly matching TRBD2 (6 bases). The CDR3 spans 14 residues. V was clipped by 0 bases and J by 5 bases, with 10 bases between them. CDR1 LGHNA and CDR2 YSLEER come from the germline V gene. CDR3 DNA: TGCGCCAGCAGCCAAGATCGTACTAGCGAGACCCAGTACTTC. It translates to CASSQDRTSETQYF.

This clonotype showed up many times. The chain couples TRBV6-1 to TRBJ2-7; D unresolved. Germline loops: CDR1 MNHNS, CDR2 SASEGT. Trimming removed 3 bases from V and 1 base from J, with 16 bases in between. The CDR3 is 16 residues long. CDR3 in DNA: TGTGCCAGCAGTGATCCGGGCCCAGAGGTTTCCTACGAGCAGTACTTC. This gives the protein CASSDPGPEVSYEQYF.

The chain uses TRBV19 and TRBJ1-1; TRBD1 matches at 11 bases. With V trimmed by 6 bases and J by 5 bases, 11 bases remained unmatched. The CDR3 sequence is 16 residues long. Germline V gene lookup returns CDR1 LNHDA and CDR2 SQIVND (reference sequence). The CDR3 coding sequence is TGTGCCAGTAGGGACAGGGGGCCCAGGGTTTGGACTGAAGCTTTCTTT. Amino acids: CASRDRGPRVWTEAFF. The full variable domain, in which reference TRBV19 and TRBJ1-1 provide the parts outside the CDR3, is DGGITQSPKYLFRKEGQNVTLSCEQNLNHDAMYWYRQDPGQGLRLIYYSQIVNDFQKGDIAEGYSVSREKKESFPLTVTSAQKNPTAFYLCASRDRGPRVWTEAFFGQGTRLTVV.